Following are 10 T cell receptor beta chains from one sample sequenced in a study of T cell responses to AZD1222 COVID-19 vaccine. Data came from immunoSEQ multiplex PCR; TCRdb stores just in-frame clones and leaves some out. Of more than 110,000 clones listed, just over 90% are singletons. The material was peripheral blood, obtained on day 0 of AZD1222 vaccination. These receptor sequences come from an adult in good health.

The chain couples TRBV9 to TRBJ2-5; TRBD1 or TRBD2 may be the D gene (5 bases each). V dropped 3 bases and J dropped 1 base, with 13 bases sitting between them. Germline CDR1 SGDLS, CDR2 YYNGEE. The length of the CDR3 is 15 residues. CDR3 in amino acids: CASSDGGRLQETQYF. DNA for the CDR3: TGTGCCAGCAGCGATGGGGGACGGCTCCAAGAGACCCAGTACTTC.

The chain recombines TRBV28 with TRBJ2-5, with a tentative D call TRBD1 (7 bases). There are 15 residues in the CDR3. Germline V gene lookup returns CDR1 MDHEN and CDR2 SYDVKM. V dropped 3 bases and J dropped 5 bases, with 16 bases sitting between them. The CDR3 is CASSFGQGGIETQYF. CDR3 DNA sequence: TGTGCCAGCAGTTTTGGGCAGGGGGGTATCGAGACCCAGTACTTC.

V usage is TRBV12-3 or TRBV12-4 and J usage is TRBJ2-6; D remains ambiguous. Deletions cut 7 bases from V and 2 bases from J, with 6 bases between. The length of the CDR3 is 13 residues. CDR3 nucleotides: TGTGCCAGCAAAAGGGCTGGGGCCAACGTCCTGACTTTC. As protein: CASKRAGANVLTF.

The chain uses TRBV7-3 and TRBJ1-3, with 10 bases aligning to TRBD1. Trimming removed 2 bases from V and 2 bases from J; junction bases left unmatched: 6. The CDR3 loop spans 17 amino acids. Looked up from germline, CDR1 is SGHTA and CDR2 is FQGTGA. The DNA for the CDR3 is TGTGCCAGCAGCTTATATGGGACAGGGGAACCTGGAAACACCATATATTTT. This encodes CASSLYGTGEPGNTIYF. The full variable domain, in which reference TRBV7-3 and TRBJ1-3 provide the parts outside the CDR3, is GAGVSQTPSNKVTEKGKYVELRCDPISGHTALYWYRQSLGQGPEFLIYFQGTGAADDSGLPNDRFFAVRPEGSVSTLKIQRTERGDSAVYLCASSLYGTGEPGNTIYFGEGSWLTVV.

V and J are TRBV6-5 and TRBJ1-4; no reliable D call. From germline, CDR1 is MNHEY and CDR2 SVGAGI. The length of the CDR3 is 15 residues. Deletions cut 5 bases from V and 8 bases from J, with 18 bases between. The CDR3 DNA follows: TGTGCCAGCAGTCCACTGTTAGCATTTGGCGAAAAACTGTTTTTT. Protein sequence: CASSPLLAFGEKLFF.

This clone came up a few times. This rearrangement joins TRBV5-5 to TRBJ1-2, with D possibly matching TRBD1 (6 bases). CDR1 SGHKS and CDR2 YYEKEE come from the germline V gene (reference sequence). CDR3 size: 15 residues. V lost 0 bases to trimming and J lost 3 bases, with 12 bases between them. CDR3 region: CASSLATGRDYGYTF. Here the CDR3 DNA reads TGTGCCAGCAGCTTGGCCACAGGGAGGGACTATGGCTACACCTTC.

This clone appeared a few times. The CDR3 nucleotides are TGTGCCAGCAGTGAGTCGGGGGGCTACTACGAGCAGTACTTC. Translation gives CASSESGGYYEQYF. The rearrangement uses TRBV6-1 and TRBJ2-7; a possible D gene is TRBD2 (7 bases). Trimming pared 3 bases from V and 3 bases from J, leaving 12 bases between. CDR3 length: 14 residues. CDR1 and CDR2 from the germline V gene are MNHNS and SASEGT.

The chain is built from TRBV11-3 and TRBJ2-1, with D maybe TRBD1 (6 bases). The CDR3 has 12 residues. The germline gives CDR1 SGHNT, CDR2 YENEEA. Trimming took 4 bases from V and 12 from J, leaving 13 bases between them. DNA of the CDR3: TGTGCCAGCAGCTCCCCTCAGGGGCGGCAGTTCTTC. Its translation: CASSSPQGRQFF.

The V and J genes are TRBV19 and TRBJ2-7, with D uncertain. Germline V lookup: CDR1 LNHDA, CDR2 SQIVND (reference sequence). The CDR3 has 14 amino acids. V lost 10 bases and J lost 0, with 16 bases in between. The CDR3 DNA reads as TGTGCCACTTCAAAGGCAGGAAGCTCCTACGAGCAGTACTTC. Translation: CATSKAGSSYEQYF.

The gene calls are TRBV30 and TRBJ1-4; 8 bases fit TRBD1. There are 13 residues in the CDR3. Germline-derived CDR1 and CDR2 are GTSNPN and SVGIG (reference sequence). Losses at the gene ends were 3 bases for V and 7 bases for J; bases not matched to a gene: 4. Here the CDR3 DNA reads TGTGCCTGGAGCAGGGGGCGCGGTGAAAAACTGTTTTTT. Translating gives CAWSRGRGEKLFF.